This T cell receptor (beta chain) was identified in a study of shared T cell receptors in the human thymus. Trimming took 2 bases from V and 0 from J, leaving 9 bases between them. The CDR3 is 15 residues long. CDR1 and CDR2 from the germline V gene are SGHRS and YFSETQ. Profiled with immunoSEQ multiplex PCR; TCRdb holds only in-frame clones, not every one. The sample yields roughly 700,000 clones, more than 75% seen once. The sample was also reused in another study, on human thymus T cells. Per that paper: Corrective cardiac surgery supplied the resected thymus tissue. V and J gene usage appeared biased in thymic and blood repertoires. Related studies noted strongly shared thymic repertoires across unrelated people.

This TCR came from a boy younger than two with a congenital heart defect. Source material: thymocytes. V is TRBV5-1 and J is TRBJ1-3; TRBD1 is a possible D gene (6 bases). The CDR3 sequence: CASSFGGLSGNTIYF. The CDR3 DNA sequence: TGCGCCAGCAGCTTCGGGGGGCTCTCTGGAAACACCATATATTTT.